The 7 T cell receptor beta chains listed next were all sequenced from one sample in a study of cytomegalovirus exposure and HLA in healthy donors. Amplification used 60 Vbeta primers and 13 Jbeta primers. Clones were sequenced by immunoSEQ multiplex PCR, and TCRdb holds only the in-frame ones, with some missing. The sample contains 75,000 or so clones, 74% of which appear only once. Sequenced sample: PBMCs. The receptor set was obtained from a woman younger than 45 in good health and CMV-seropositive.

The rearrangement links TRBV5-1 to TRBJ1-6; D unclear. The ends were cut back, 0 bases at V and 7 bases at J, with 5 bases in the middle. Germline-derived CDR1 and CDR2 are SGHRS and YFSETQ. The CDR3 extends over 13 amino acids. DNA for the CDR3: TGCGCCAGCAGCTTGGGGGAGAATTCACCCCTCCACTTT. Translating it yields CASSLGENSPLHF.

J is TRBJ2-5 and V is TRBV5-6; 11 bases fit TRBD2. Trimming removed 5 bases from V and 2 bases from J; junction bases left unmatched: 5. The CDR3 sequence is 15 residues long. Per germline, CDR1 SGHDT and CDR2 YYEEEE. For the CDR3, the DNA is TGTGCCAGCAGTTCGGGACTAGCGGTACAAGAGACCCAGTACTTC. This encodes CASSSGLAVQETQYF.

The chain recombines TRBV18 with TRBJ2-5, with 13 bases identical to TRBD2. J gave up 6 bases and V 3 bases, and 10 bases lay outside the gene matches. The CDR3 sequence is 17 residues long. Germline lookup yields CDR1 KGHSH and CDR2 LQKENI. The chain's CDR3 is CASSPRRTSGSLKTQYF. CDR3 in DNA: TGTGCCAGCTCACCCCGACGGACTAGCGGGAGTTTAAAGACCCAGTACTTC.

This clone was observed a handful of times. The DNA of the CDR3 is TGTGCCAGCAGCCCCGGGACATCCCAGGCATATAGCAATCAGCCCCAGCATTTT. This translates into CASSPGTSQAYSNQPQHF. This chain uses TRBV11-2 with TRBJ1-5; tentative D call: TRBD1 (6 bases). The CDR3 loop spans 18 amino acids. The germline V gene has CDR1 SGHAT and CDR2 FQNNGV. Trimming removed 5 bases at V and 0 bases at J, with 20 bases between.

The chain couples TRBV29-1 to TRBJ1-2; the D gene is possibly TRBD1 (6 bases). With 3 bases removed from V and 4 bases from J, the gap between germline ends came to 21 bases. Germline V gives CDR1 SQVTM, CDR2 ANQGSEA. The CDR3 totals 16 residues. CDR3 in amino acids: CSVDLQGLVSSYGYTF. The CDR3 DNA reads TGCAGCGTTGATCTACAGGGATTAGTATCGAGCTATGGCTACACCTTC.

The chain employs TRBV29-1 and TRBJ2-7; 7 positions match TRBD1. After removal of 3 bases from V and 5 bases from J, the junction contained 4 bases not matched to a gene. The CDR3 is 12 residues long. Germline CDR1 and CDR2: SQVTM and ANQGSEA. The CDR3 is CSVETGSHEQYF. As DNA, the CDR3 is TGCAGCGTTGAGACAGGGAGCCACGAGCAGTACTTC.

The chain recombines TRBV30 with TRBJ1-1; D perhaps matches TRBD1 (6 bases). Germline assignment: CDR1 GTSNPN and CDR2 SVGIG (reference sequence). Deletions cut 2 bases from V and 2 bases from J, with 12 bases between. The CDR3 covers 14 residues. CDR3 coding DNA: TGTGCCTGGAGTCATACAGGGCTAAACACTGAAGCTTTCTTT. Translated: CAWSHTGLNTEAFF.